Here is one TCR beta chain with its context. This PCR relied on a set of 60 Vbeta primers and 13 Jbeta primers. TCRdb's table, derived via immunoSEQ multiplex PCR, lists solely in-frame clones and lacks some. The data hold 90,000 to 150,000 clones, with around 60% observed a single time. The data are from a study of cytomegalovirus exposure and HLA in healthy donors. Germline lookup yields CDR1 SGHNT and CDR2 YYREEE (reference sequence). V lost 0 bases and J 8 bases, leaving 9 bases between the germline ends. The length of the CDR3 is 13 residues. This sequence originates from a middle-aged man in good health and CMV-seropositive. V gene TRBV5-4 combines with J gene TRBJ2-1; tentatively, D is TRBD2 (6 bases). The sample consisted of PBMCs. CDR3 in amino acids: CASSLGGEDEQFF. CDR3 nucleotides: TGTGCCAGCAGCTTGGGGGGGGAGGATGAGCAGTTCTTC.